The present TCR beta chain was sequenced within a study of human T cells and chemical hapten exposure. As for the study in general: Weekly administration of diphenylcyclopropenone to the scalp of patients continued throughout the roughly 24-week study.

This CDR3 is 16 amino acids long. V was cut by 5 bases and J by 4 bases, with 19 bases left in between. CDR1 ENHRY and CDR2 SYGVKD come from the germline V gene. Each CDR3 protein gets one entry after TCRdb re-called the RACE reads with MiXCR. The repertoire consists of about 98,000 distinct CDR3 sequences, with approximately 11% occurring once and the leading ten covering under 4%. Study-wide results and caveats: Against controls, expanded TCRs gave rise to significantly more large CDR3 similarity clusters. After DPC sensitization, TCRs above 1 in 1000 frequency showed no change.

This sample's time point: pre-sensitization, week 0. Treatment indicated: therapeutic diphenylcyclopropenone sensitization with weekly scalp DPC. Researchers extracted total RNA from unfractionated whole blood. This clonotype was seen at least ten times. What it binds is unknown. Sequenced material: whole blood, taken in connection with sensitization to the hapten diphenylcyclopropenone (DPC). The receptor was derived from a woman aged 60-75 years with alopecia areata. Some clones in this sample may be carry-over from other donors' samples. The chain uses TRBV10-3 and TRBJ2-3, with D tentatively TRBD1 (7 bases). Here the CDR3 DNA reads TGTGCCATCAGTTCCTCAGGGGGGTCGGTCCCAGATACGCAGTATTTT. Residues: CAISSSGGSVPDTQYF.